The entry that follows covers one TCR beta chain sequence. The CDR3 totals 17 residues. V shed 0 bases, J shed 2 bases, and the junction held 5 bases outside the gene matches. Germline CDR1 is MGHRA and CDR2 is YSYEKL. This specimen belongs to a study of blood T cell repertoires in COVID-19. Overall study context: Sample material is recorded as cDNA or gDNA derived from T cells, B-cell-depleted T cells, or PBMCs.

The table came from immunoSEQ multiplex PCR; TCRdb's copy has only in-frame clones and leaves some out. The sample carries over 250,000 clones, 65% to 85% recorded once. J is TRBJ2-2 and V is TRBV4-1, with TRBD2 matching over 8 bases. What was sequenced was peripheral blood. The sequence was obtained from a human donor with COVID-19, enrolled during active disease. The donor label of this sample is uncertain. Here the CDR3 reads CASSQEGLAGNTGELFF. CDR3 nucleotides: TGCGCCAGCAGCCAAGAGGGGCTAGCGGGCAACACCGGGGAGCTGTTTTTT.